The 7 T cell receptor beta chains below were found in one sample sequenced in a study of identical twins (dated by TCRdb to the mid-2010s). Library prep was done by 5' RACE. The run used an Illumina HiSeq 2000. TCRdb reworked the public reads: Q25 trimming with fastp, MiXCR clone assembly, productive beta chains retained. Entries that share a CDR3 protein sequence are merged under the most common genes and DNA. The sample table holds 400,000 to 550,000 distinct CDR3 sequences, of which approximately 24% were seen once. The top ten constitute 2.9% of the sample. This sample was shared with a second study, whose subject was T cells expressing NK-cell markers.

Sequenced: CD4+ T cells sorted from blood. These receptors came from a woman aged 18-30 years in good health.

This CDR3 is CASRPLGRSMNTEAFF. The CDR3, as DNA: TGTGCCAGCAGACCATTAGGACGGAGCATGAACACTGAAGCTTTCTTT. The chain is built from TRBV12-3 or TRBV12-4 and TRBJ1-1; D remains unclear. This CDR3 has 16 residues. Trimming pared 6 bases from V and 0 bases from J, leaving 17 bases between.

The V call is TRBV20-1, the J call TRBJ2-1; D uncertain. CDR3 size: 11 residues. Germline V gene lookup returns CDR1 DFQATT and CDR2 SNEGSKA (reference sequence). V shed 6 bases and J shed 6 bases, with 9 bases lying between them. For the CDR3, the DNA is TGCAGTGCCACGCAGTCCAATGAGCAGTTCTTC. It yields the protein CSATQSNEQFF.

The chain joins TRBV20-1 to TRBJ1-2; D is undetermined. The CDR3 runs to 10 residues. Germline values: CDR1 DFQATT, CDR2 SNEGSKA (reference sequence). V gave up 5 bases and J gave up 2 bases, with 3 bases separating them. The CDR3 nucleotides read TGCAGTGCTTGGAACTATGGCTACACCTTC. This sequence encodes CSAWNYGYTF.

There are a few counts of this clonotype. The chain employs TRBV5-1 and TRBJ2-3; D is unresolved. The V gene lost 4 bases and the J gene lost 4 bases, with 10 bases spanning the gap. CDR3 size: 13 residues. CDR1 and CDR2 from the germline V gene are SGHRS and YFSETQ. The CDR3 spells CASSPHVADTQYF. CDR3 sequence (DNA): TGCGCCAGCAGCCCCCATGTTGCAGATACGCAGTATTTT.

This clonotype was seen repeatedly, ten times or more. The DNA of the CDR3 is TGCAGCACCCATGAGGGGGCCTACAATGAGCAGTTCTTC. The encoded protein is CSTHEGAYNEQFF. V gene TRBV29-1 combines with J gene TRBJ2-1, with D possibly matching TRBD1 (6 bases). The V end was cut by 8 bases, the J end by 2 bases, with 13 bases between. The length of the CDR3 is 13 residues. Germline lookup yields CDR1 SQVTM and CDR2 ANQGSEA.

The V gene is TRBV5-6, the J gene TRBJ2-5; D call uncertain. The CDR3 is 12 amino acids. In germline, CDR1 is SGHDT, CDR2 YYEEEE. With 1 base removed from V and 7 bases from J, the gap between germline ends came to 8 bases. CDR3 protein: CASSLRIGTQYF. The CDR3 nucleotides read TGTGCCAGCAGCTTGAGAATCGGGACCCAGTACTTC.

The chain has TRBV7-2 and TRBJ2-1, with 15 positions matching TRBD2. Per germline, CDR1 SGHTA and CDR2 FQGNSA. The CDR3 is 14 amino acids. V lost 7 bases and J lost 9; bases outside the gene matches: 4. The CDR3 bases are TGTGCCAGCATCCGGACTAGCGGGAGGGGTGAGCAGTTCTTC. Amino acid sequence: CASIRTSGRGEQFF.